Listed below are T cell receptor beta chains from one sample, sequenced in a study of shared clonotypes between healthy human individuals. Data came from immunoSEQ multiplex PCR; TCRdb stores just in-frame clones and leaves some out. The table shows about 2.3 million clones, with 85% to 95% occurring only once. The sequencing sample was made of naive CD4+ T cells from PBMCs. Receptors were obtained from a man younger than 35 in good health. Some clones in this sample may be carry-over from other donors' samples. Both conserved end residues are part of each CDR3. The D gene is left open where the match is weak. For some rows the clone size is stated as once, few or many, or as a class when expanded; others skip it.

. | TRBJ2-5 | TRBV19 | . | TGTGCCAGTAATCCATCTGGGGGCCCAGAGACCCAGTACTTC | CASNPSGGPETQYF
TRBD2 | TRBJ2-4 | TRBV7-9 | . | TGTGCCAGCAGCTCGAGCGGGGATCGGGCCAAAAACATTCAGTACTTC | CASSSSGDRAKNIQYF
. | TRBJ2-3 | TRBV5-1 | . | TGCGCCAGCAGATGGGGATCAGATACGCAGTATTTT | CASRWGSDTQYF
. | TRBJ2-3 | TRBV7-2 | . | TGTGCCAGCAGCCTGGGGGGTAGGTTCACAGATACGCAGTATTTT | CASSLGGRFTDTQYF
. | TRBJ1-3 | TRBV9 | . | TGTGCCAGCAGCGTAGATCCCGGGGTTGGAAACACCATATATTTT | CASSVDPGVGNTIYF
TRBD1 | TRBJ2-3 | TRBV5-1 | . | TGCGCCAGCAGCTTGGGATCGTGGGACAGGGACACAGATACGCAGTATTTT | CASSLGSWDRDTDTQYF
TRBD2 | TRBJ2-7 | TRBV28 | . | TGTGCCAGCAGCCGACTCGGCGGGAGCGACTACGAGCAGTACTTC | CASSRLGGSDYEQYF
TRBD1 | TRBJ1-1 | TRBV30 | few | TGTGCCTGGAGCCTAAGGACAGGGGTGAGTATCCCTGAAGCTTTCTTT | CAWSLRTGVSIPEAFF
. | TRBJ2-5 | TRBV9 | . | TGTGCCAGCAGCCCCACTTTAGGGCCCCAAGAGACCCAGTACTTC | CASSPTLGPQETQYF
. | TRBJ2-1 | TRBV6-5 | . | TGTGCCAGCAGTTACCGAGCGAGCTCCTACAATGAGCAGTTCTTC | CASSYRASSYNEQFF
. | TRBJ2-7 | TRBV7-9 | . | TGTGCCAGCAGCGTCATACAGGGTACCTACGAGCAGTACTTC | CASSVIQGTYEQYF
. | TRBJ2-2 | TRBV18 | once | TGTGCCAGCTCACCATTCGGGAAAACCGGGGAGCTGTTTTTT | CASSPFGKTGELFF
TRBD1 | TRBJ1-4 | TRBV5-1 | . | TGCGCCAGCAGCTTAATCCTCGGGACAGGCGGCCCTCTGACTAATGAAAAACTGTTTTTT | CASSLILGTGGPLTNEKLFF
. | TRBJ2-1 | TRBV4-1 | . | TGCGCCAGCAGCCCGGACCCCACAGGGAGCTCCTACAATGAGCAGTTCTTC | CASSPDPTGSSYNEQFF
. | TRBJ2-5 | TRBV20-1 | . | TGCAGTGCTAACCAGGACGGGGCCCAGTACTTC | CSANQDGAQYF
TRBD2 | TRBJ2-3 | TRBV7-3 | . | TGTGCCAGCAGCCCATTACCTAGCGGAAGTTGGGCCAATACGCAGTATTTT | CASSPLPSGSWANTQYF
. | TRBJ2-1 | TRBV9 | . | TGTGCCAGCAGCCCCCAGGGTTATTCCTACAATGAGCAGTTCTTC | CASSPQGYSYNEQFF
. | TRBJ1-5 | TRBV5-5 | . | TGTGCCAGCAGCTTGGAAGGGTTTCAGCCCCAGCATTTT | CASSLEGFQPQHF
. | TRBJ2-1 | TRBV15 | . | TGTGCCACCAGCAGACTCGGGGGCGCGGGACATGAGCAGTTCTTC | CATSRLGGAGHEQFF
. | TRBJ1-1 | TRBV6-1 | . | TGTGCCAGCAGAAGTCAGGGGCTCTGGGCTGAAGCTTTCTTT | CASRSQGLWAEAFF
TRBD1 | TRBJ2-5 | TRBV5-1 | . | TGCGCCAGCAGCTCCCCGGGACAGAGGGGGACCCAGTACTTC | CASSSPGQRGTQYF
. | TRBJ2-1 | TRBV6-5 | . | TGTGCCAGCAGACAGGGACTGGGCTCCTACAATGAGCAGTTCTTC | CASRQGLGSYNEQFF
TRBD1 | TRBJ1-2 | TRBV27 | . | TGTGCCAGCCGACAGGGAATGGGCTATGGCTACACCTTC | CASRQGMGYGYTF
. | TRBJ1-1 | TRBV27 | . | TGTGCCAGCAGTCGAGGGTACGAAGCTTTCTTT | CASSRGYEAFF
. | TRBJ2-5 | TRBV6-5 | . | TGTGCCAGCAGTTCCCCCGGGGACCGACAAGAGACCCAGTACTTC | CASSSPGDRQETQYF
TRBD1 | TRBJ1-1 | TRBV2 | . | TGTGCCAGCAGAGAGACAGGGGGCAACACTGAGGCTTTCTTT | CASRETGGNTEAFF
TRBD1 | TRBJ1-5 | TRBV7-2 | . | TGTGCCAGCAGCCCCAAGACGACAGGGTCCCATCAGCCCCAGCATTTT | CASSPKTTGSHQPQHF
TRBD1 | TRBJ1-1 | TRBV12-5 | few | TGTGCTAGTCAAGGACAGGGGGCTGGAAACACTGAAGCTTTCTTT | CASQGQGAGNTEAFF
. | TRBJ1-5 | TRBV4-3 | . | TGCGCCAGCAGCCAAGAGGCCGAGCGCAATCAGCCCCAGCATTTT | CASSQEAERNQPQHF
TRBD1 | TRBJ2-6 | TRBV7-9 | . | TGTGCCAGCAGCTTGGTACAGGGGCGGAGCTCTGGGGCCAACGTCCTGACTTTC | CASSLVQGRSSGANVLTF
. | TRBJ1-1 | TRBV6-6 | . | TGTGCCAGCAGTCTGGGCTCGAACACTGAAGCTTTCTTT | CASSLGSNTEAFF
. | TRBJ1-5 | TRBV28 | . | TGTGCCCTGAGTGATAGGCCGGGGCGTGAACAGCCCCAGCATTTT | CALSDRPGREQPQHF
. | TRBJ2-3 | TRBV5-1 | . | TGCGCCAGCAGCTTGGCCGAAACTAGGGCAGATACGCAGTATTTT | CASSLAETRADTQYF
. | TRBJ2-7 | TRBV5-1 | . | TGCGCCAGCAGAAAGATAGCGGATAGCTCCTACGAGCAGTACTTC | CASRKIADSSYEQYF
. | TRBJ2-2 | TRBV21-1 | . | TGTGCCAGCAGCAAACACGGGAGTGTCGCCGGGGAGCTGTTTTTT | CASSKHGSVAGELFF
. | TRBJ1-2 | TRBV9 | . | TGTGCCAGCAGCGTAGGTTCAGGGGAGGATGGCTACACCTTC | CASSVGSGEDGYTF
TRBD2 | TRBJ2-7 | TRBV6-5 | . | TGTGCCAGCAGCTCTATTAGCGGGTTCTCCTACGAGCAGTACTTC | CASSSISGFSYEQYF
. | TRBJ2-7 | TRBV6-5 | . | TGTGCCAGCAGTTACCAGGGGTCACCCGACTACGAGCAGTACTTC | CASSYQGSPDYEQYF
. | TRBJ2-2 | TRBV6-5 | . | TGTGCCAGCAGTTACATGACAGTGAACACCGGGGAGCTGTTTTTT | CASSYMTVNTGELFF
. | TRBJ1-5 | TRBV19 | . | TGTGCCAGTAGTATGATAGGGGTTCAGGGTCAGCCCCAGCATTTT | CASSMIGVQGQPQHF
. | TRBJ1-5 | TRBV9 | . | TGTGCCAGCAGCGTAGGGGTGACAGTAGATCAGCCCCAGCATTTT | CASSVGVTVDQPQHF
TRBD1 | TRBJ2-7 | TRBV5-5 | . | TGTGCCAGCAGAATGACAGGGAATAGATTCATTAGGGAATATAACGAGCAGTACTTC | CASRMTGNRFIREYNEQYF
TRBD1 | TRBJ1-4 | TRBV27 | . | TGTGCCAGCAAAGAACAGGGGACGGCTGAAAAACTGTTTTTT | CASKEQGTAEKLFF
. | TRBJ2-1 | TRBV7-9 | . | TGTGCCAGCAGCTTAAGTTCTTACAATGAGCAGTTCTTC | CASSLSSYNEQFF
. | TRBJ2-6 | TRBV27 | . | TGTGCCAGCAGTACACTAGGCTCTGGGGCCAACGTCCTGACTTTC | CASSTLGSGANVLTF
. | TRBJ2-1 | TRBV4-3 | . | TGCGCCAGCAGTCCTAGACAGAGCTCCTACAATGAGCAGTTCTTC | CASSPRQSSYNEQFF
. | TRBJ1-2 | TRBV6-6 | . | TGTGCCAGCAGTTATAACCGGGCCGAGGGCTACACCTTC | CASSYNRAEGYTF
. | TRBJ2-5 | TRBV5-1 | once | TGCGCCAGCAGCCCGAGGGGGGGCAGCGAGACCCAGTACTTC | CASSPRGGSETQYF